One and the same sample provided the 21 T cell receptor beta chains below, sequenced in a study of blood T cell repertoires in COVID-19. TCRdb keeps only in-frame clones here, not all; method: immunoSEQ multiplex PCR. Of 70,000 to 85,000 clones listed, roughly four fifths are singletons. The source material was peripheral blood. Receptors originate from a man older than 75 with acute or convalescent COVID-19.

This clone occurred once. CDR3 DNA: TGCGCCAGCAGCCAAGAACTAGCGGTAGAGACCCAGTACTTC. This gives the protein CASSQELAVETQYF. The V gene is TRBV4-1, the J gene TRBJ2-5; the match to TRBD2 covers 8 bases. V gave up 0 bases and J gave up 4 bases; unmatched junction bases: 1. This CDR3 region has 14 residues. Germline CDR1 and CDR2: MGHRA and YSYEKL.

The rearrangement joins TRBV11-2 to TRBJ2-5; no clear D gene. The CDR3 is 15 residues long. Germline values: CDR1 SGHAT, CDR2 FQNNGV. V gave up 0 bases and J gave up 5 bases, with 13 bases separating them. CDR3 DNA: TGTGCCAGCAGCTTAGATGTTGGGTCCGGGGAGACCCAGTACTTC. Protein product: CASSLDVGSGETQYF.

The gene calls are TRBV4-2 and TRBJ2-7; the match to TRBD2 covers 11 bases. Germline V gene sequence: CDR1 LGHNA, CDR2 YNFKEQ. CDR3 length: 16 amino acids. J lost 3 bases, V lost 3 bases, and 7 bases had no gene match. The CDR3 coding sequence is TGTGCCAGCAGCCAGTCTAGCGGGGGGAGGCTCTACGAGCAGTACTTC. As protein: CASSQSSGGRLYEQYF.

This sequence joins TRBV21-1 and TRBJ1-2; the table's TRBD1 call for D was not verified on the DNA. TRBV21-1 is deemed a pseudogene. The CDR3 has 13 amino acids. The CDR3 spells CASFRTGGYGYTF. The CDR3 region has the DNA TGTGCCAGTTTTAGGACAGGGGGGTATGGCTACACCTTC.

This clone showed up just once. The CDR3: CATSDLRGRFLYF. CDR3 in DNA: TGTGCCACCAGTGATTTGCGGGGAAGGTTCCTGTACTTC. J is TRBJ2-5 and V is TRBV24-1; D may be TRBD2 (5 bases). Between the trimmed V and J ends, which lost 0 bases and 13 bases, there was a span of 14 bases. The CDR3 is 13 residues long. Germline values: CDR1 KGHDR, CDR2 SFDVKD.

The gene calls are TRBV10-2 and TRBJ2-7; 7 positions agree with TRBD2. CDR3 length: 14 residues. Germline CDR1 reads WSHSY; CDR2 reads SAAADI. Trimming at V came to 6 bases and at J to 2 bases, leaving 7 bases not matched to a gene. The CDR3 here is CASRGGGGPYEQYF. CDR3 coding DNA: TGCGCCAGCAGGGGTGGCGGGGGACCCTACGAGCAGTACTTC.

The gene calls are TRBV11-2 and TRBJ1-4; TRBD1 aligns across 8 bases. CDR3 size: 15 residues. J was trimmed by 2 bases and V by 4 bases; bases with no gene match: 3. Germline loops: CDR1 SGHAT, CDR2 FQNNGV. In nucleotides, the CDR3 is TGTGCCAGCAGCTCCAGGGGGCCCACTAATGAAAAACTGTTTTTT. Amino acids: CASSSRGPTNEKLFF. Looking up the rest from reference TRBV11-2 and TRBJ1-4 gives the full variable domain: EAGVAQSPRYKIIEKRQSVAFWCNPISGHATLYWYQQILGQGPKLLIQFQNNGVVDDSQLPKDRFSAERLKGVDSTLKIQPAKLEDSAVYLCASSSRGPTNEKLFFGSGTQLSVL.

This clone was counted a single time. As DNA, the CDR3 is TGTGCCAGCAGCTTTGGACTAGCGGGGGGCATGAATGAGCAGTTCTTC. It is translated as CASSFGLAGGMNEQFF. The chain couples TRBV7-8 to TRBJ2-1; 14 bases match TRBD2. CDR1 and CDR2 (germline): SGHVS, FQNEAQ. The CDR3 length is 16 residues. V lost 3 bases and J lost 7; bases outside the gene matches: 5.

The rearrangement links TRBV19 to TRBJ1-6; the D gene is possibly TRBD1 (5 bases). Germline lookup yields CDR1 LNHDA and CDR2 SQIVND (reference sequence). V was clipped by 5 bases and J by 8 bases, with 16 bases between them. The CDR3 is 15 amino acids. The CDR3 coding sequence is TGTGCCAGTAGTCCACGACACCTCAGGGATTCACCCCTCCACTTT. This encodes CASSPRHLRDSPLHF.

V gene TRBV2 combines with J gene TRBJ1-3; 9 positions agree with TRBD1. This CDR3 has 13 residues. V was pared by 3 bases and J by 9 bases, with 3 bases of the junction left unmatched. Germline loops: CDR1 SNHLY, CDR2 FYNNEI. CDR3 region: CASSEGTGSTIYF. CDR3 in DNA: TGTGCCAGCAGTGAGGGGACAGGGAGCACCATATATTTT.

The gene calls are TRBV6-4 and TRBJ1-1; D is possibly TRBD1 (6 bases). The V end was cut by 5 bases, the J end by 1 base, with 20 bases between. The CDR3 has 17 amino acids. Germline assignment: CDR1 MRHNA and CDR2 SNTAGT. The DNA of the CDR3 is TGTGCCAGCAGTCCTCCGCCACACAGGGTATCGAACACTGAAGCTTTCTTT. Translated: CASSPPPHRVSNTEAFF.

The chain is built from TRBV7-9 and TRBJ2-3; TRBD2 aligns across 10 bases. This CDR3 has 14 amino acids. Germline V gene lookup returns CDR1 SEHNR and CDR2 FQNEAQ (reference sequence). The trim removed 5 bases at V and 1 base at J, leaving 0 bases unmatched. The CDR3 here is CASSTSGGTDTQYF. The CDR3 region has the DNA TGTGCCAGCAGCACTAGCGGGGGCACAGATACGCAGTATTTT.

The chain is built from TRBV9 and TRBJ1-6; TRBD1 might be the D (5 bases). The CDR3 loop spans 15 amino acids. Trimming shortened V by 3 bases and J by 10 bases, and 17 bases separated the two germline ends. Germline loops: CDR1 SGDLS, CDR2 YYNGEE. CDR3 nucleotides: TGTGCCAGCAGCGCACAACCAGGGCTGGAGTCACCCCTCCACTTT. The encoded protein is CASSAQPGLESPLHF.

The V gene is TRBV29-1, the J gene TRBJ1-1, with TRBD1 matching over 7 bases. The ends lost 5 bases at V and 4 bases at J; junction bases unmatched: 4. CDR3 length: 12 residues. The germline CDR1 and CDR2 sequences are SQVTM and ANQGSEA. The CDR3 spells CSVTQGSTEAFF. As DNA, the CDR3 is TGCAGCGTTACACAGGGGAGCACTGAAGCTTTCTTT.

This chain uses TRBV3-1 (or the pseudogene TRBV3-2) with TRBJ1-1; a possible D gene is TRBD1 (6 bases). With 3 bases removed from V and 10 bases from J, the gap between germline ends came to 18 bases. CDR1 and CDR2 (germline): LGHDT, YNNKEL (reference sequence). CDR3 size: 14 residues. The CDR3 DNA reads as TGTGCCAGCAGCCAGGAAACAGGGTTTTCGGGAGCTTTCTTT. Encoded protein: CASSQETGFSGAFF.

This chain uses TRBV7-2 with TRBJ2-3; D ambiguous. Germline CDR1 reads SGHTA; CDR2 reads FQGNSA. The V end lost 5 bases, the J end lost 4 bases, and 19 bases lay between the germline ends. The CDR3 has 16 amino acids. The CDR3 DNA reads TGTGCCAGCAGCCCGATCAGCGTCGGGTACGCAGATACGCAGTATTTT. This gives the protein CASSPISVGYADTQYF.

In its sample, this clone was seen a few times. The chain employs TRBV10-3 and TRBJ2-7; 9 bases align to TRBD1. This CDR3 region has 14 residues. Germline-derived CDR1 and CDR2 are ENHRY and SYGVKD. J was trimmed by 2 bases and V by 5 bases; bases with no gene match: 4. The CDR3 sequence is CAISSGTGTYEQYF. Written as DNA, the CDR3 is TGTGCCATCAGTTCCGGGACAGGGACCTACGAGCAGTACTTC.

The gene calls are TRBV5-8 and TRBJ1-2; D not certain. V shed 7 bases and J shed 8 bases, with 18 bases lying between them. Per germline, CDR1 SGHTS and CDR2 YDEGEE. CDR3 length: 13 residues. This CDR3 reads CASATRFRSGYTF. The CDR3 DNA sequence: TGTGCCAGCGCGACACGGTTTCGAAGCGGCTACACCTTC.

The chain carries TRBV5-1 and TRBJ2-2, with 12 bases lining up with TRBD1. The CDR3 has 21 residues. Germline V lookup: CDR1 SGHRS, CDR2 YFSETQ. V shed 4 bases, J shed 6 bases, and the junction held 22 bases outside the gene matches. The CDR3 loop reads CASSAYRDRGPSGVRPGELFF. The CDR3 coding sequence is TGCGCCAGCAGCGCTTACCGGGACAGGGGGCCTTCCGGGGTGCGTCCCGGGGAGCTGTTTTTT.

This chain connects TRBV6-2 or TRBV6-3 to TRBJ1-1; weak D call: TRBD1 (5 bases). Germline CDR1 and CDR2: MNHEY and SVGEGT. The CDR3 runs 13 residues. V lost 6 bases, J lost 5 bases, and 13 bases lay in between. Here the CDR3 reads CASRPGQFTEAFF. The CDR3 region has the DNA TGTGCCAGCAGACCTGGACAATTTACTGAAGCTTTCTTT.

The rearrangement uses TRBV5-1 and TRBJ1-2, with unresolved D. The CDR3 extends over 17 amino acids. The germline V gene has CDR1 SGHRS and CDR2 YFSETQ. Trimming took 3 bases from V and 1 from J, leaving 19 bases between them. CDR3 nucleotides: TGCGCCAGCAGCTGGGAGATGGTAGGGCCCAATAACTATGGCTACACCTTC. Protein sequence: CASSWEMVGPNNYGYTF.